What follows are 16 T cell receptor beta chains derived from one specimen sequenced in a study of T cells after yellow fever vaccination. TCRdb used MiXCR to reprocess the 5' RACE reads, holding one entry per CDR3 protein. The sample lists tens of thousands of distinct CDR3 sequences, around 3.3% occurring once. Sequencing was performed on PBMCs, either bulk or a sorted T-cell subset (CD4+, CD8+, memory, or dextramer-sorted; not recorded which), taken more than 35 days after the first yellow fever vaccination. These receptor sequences come from a man younger than 30 who received the YFV17D yellow fever vaccine.

Ten or more counts support this clonotype. The genes are TRBV5-1 and TRBJ2-1, with 7 bases identical to TRBD1. Per germline, CDR1 SGHRS and CDR2 YFSETQ. Trimming took 4 bases from V and 3 from J; bases not matched to a gene: 4. This CDR3 contains 14 residues. The CDR3 is CASSPGQIYNEQFF. The CDR3, as DNA: TGCGCCAGCAGCCCGGGACAGATCTACAATGAGCAGTTCTTC.

This clonotype has ten or more counts. The chain couples TRBV12-3 or TRBV12-4 to TRBJ1-5, with TRBD1 as a possible D gene (5 bases). The CDR3 consists of 13 residues. V lost 7 bases to trimming and J lost 7 bases, with 14 bases between them. CDR3 amino acids: CASKVGAGQPQHF. The CDR3 coding sequence is TGTGCCAGCAAAGTAGGGGCAGGGCAGCCCCAGCATTTT.

The table lists this clonotype with many counts. The rearrangement links TRBV6-2 or TRBV6-3 to TRBJ1-6; D is undetermined. Germline-derived CDR1 and CDR2 are MNHEY and SVGEGT. Deletions cut 5 bases from V and 7 bases from J, with 9 bases between. CDR3 length: 13 residues. This CDR3 is CASSTQQNSPLHF. Written as DNA, the CDR3 is TGTGCCAGCAGTACCCAACAGAATTCACCCCTCCACTTT.

This clonotype was counted ten times or more. The chain is built from TRBV12-3 or TRBV12-4 and TRBJ1-5; D ambiguous. This CDR3 contains 12 residues. The ends were cut back, 4 bases at V and 9 bases at J, with 10 bases in the middle. The CDR3 here is CASSSVRTPQHF. The CDR3 DNA sequence: TGTGCCAGCAGTTCGGTCAGGACGCCCCAGCATTTT.

The sample holds a few counts of this clonotype. J is TRBJ1-5 and V is TRBV20-1, with D possibly being TRBD1 (5 bases). Germline CDR1 is DFQATT and CDR2 is SNEGSKA (reference sequence). V lost 3 bases, J lost 3 bases, and 12 bases lay in between. The CDR3 contains 14 residues. This chain's CDR3 is CSASKDSFNQPQHF. The CDR3 region has the DNA TGCAGTGCTAGTAAAGACAGCTTCAATCAGCCCCAGCATTTT.

This clonotype was found many times. The rearrangement links TRBV6-4 to TRBJ1-2; unclear D gene. The CDR3 is 19 residues long. Germline loops: CDR1 MRHNA, CDR2 SNTAGT. Trimming pared 5 bases from V and 8 bases from J, leaving 33 bases between. The CDR3 loop reads CASSPRTESDAQTDPGYTF. In DNA, the CDR3 is TGTGCCAGCAGTCCTCGAACTGAATCGGACGCTCAAACGGATCCGGGCTACACCTTC.

At least ten counts were recorded for this clonotype. The chain uses TRBV6-5 and TRBJ2-5; 9 nucleotides align to TRBD2. The CDR3 loop spans 13 amino acids. The ends lost 2 bases at V and 10 bases at J; junction bases unmatched: 5. The germline gives CDR1 MNHEY, CDR2 SVGAGI. Here the CDR3 reads CASSYERGAVQYF. The CDR3 nucleotides read TGTGCCAGCAGTTACGAGCGGGGGGCGGTCCAGTACTTC.

This clonotype occurred many times. The chain links TRBV4-3 to TRBJ2-1, with TRBD2 as a possible D gene (5 bases). The V gene's germline CDR1 is LGHNA and CDR2 YSLEER. This CDR3 comprises 16 residues. The ends were cut back, 3 bases at V and 2 bases at J, with 14 bases in the middle. This CDR3 reads CASSQEARQPYNEQFF. CDR3 nucleotides: TGCGCCAGCAGCCAGGAGGCCCGCCAGCCCTACAATGAGCAGTTCTTC.

This clonotype was seen many times. The V and J genes are TRBV7-9 and TRBJ2-1, with 14 positions matching TRBD2. Trimming cost V 5 bases and J 6 bases; bases outside gene matches: 6. The CDR3 is 16 amino acids. Germline V CDR1 and CDR2: SEHNR, FQNEAQ (reference sequence). The DNA of the CDR3 is TGTGCCAGCAGCCCGACTAGCGGGGGGGCTCGCAATGAGCAGTTCTTC. Its translation: CASSPTSGGARNEQFF.

This clonotype was picked up a small number of times. The genes are TRBV6-2 or TRBV6-3 and TRBJ2-3; 9 bases map to TRBD2. The CDR3 has 14 amino acids. The J segment lost 6 bases and the V segment lost 7 bases, leaving 8 bases of the junction unmatched. Germline CDR1 MNHEY, CDR2 SVGEGT. This CDR3 is CASNSRTSADTQYF. CDR3 nucleotides: TGTGCCAGCAACTCCCGGACTAGCGCCGATACGCAGTATTTT.

This clonotype was counted at least ten times. V gene TRBV4-1 combines with J gene TRBJ2-2, with D perhaps TRBD2 (6 bases). There are 14 residues in the CDR3. Germline V lookup: CDR1 MGHRA, CDR2 YSYEKL. Trimming shortened V by 3 bases and J by 3 bases, and 8 bases separated the two germline ends. The CDR3 DNA reads as TGCGCCAGCAGCCAGCCGGGGGACACCGGGGAGCTGTTTTTT. Protein sequence: CASSQPGDTGELFF.

This clonotype was detected ten times or more. The chain employs TRBV7-2 and TRBJ1-1; unclear D gene. The CDR3 sequence is 15 residues long. V was shortened by 1 base and J by 0 bases, with 9 bases between the two germline ends. The germline CDR1 and CDR2 sequences are SGHTA and FQGNSA. The CDR3 region is CASSLGLRMNTEAFF. The CDR3 DNA sequence: TGTGCCAGCAGCTTAGGTCTCCGGATGAACACTGAAGCTTTCTTT. Supplemented by reference TRBV7-2 and TRBJ1-1, the full variable domain reads GAGVSQSPSNKVTEKGKDVELRCDPISGHTALYWYRQSLGQGLEFLIYFQGNSAPDKSGLPSDRFSAERTGGSVSTLTIQRTQQEDSAVYLCASSLGLRMNTEAFFGQGTRLTVV.

This clonotype was observed at least ten times. CDR3: CASSQEGTEAFF. DNA of the CDR3: TGCGCCAGCAGTCAAGAGGGCACTGAAGCTTTCTTT. The V and J genes are TRBV5-1 and TRBJ1-1; D is unresolved. Germline V CDR1 and CDR2: SGHRS, YFSETQ. This CDR3 region has 12 residues. V was clipped by 5 bases and J by 4 bases, with 9 bases between them.

This clonotype has a count of ten or more. This rearrangement joins TRBV2 to TRBJ2-7; the D is unclear. Germline V gene lookup returns CDR1 SNHLY and CDR2 FYNNEI. With 6 bases removed from V and 0 bases from J, the gap between germline ends came to 12 bases. The CDR3 spans 14 residues. CDR3 protein: CASSYYSSSYEQYF. DNA of the CDR3: TGTGCCAGCAGCTACTATTCGAGCTCCTACGAGCAGTACTTC. Together with reference TRBV2 and TRBJ2-7, the CDR3 gives the full variable domain: EPEVTQTPSHQVTQMGQEVILRCVPISNHLYFYWYRQILGQKVEFLVSFYNNEISEKSEIFDDQFSVERPDGSNFTLKIRSTKLEDSAMYFCASSYYSSSYEQYFGPGTRLTVT.

This clonotype was observed many times. The chain recombines TRBV12-3 or TRBV12-4 with TRBJ2-6; D is unclear. Trimming removed 5 bases at V and 4 bases at J, with 6 bases between. This CDR3 has 13 amino acids. CDR3 in amino acids: CASSQLGANVLTF. The CDR3 region has the DNA TGTGCCAGCAGTCAATTAGGGGCCAACGTCCTGACTTTC.

This clonotype was recorded at least ten times. V usage is TRBV6-1 and J usage is TRBJ2-3; TRBD2 matches 7 bases. V lost 7 bases, J lost 4 bases, and 11 bases stayed unmatched. This CDR3 contains 15 residues. Germline V lookup: CDR1 MNHNS, CDR2 SASEGT. CDR3 in DNA: TGTGCCAGCAAAATTCGAGCGGGGATCCCAGATACGCAGTATTTT. It is translated as CASKIRAGIPDTQYF.